This T cell receptor (beta chain) was observed in a study of blood T cell repertoires in COVID-19. At the level of the study: Material from acute and convalescent COVID-19 was sourced from the United States, Italy and Spain. From T cells, B-cell-depleted T cells, or PBMCs came the material, which was cDNA or gDNA.

This clone was found once. Patients of the Seattle cohort, enrolled during active infection, were followed longitudinally. Authors' methods: Nucleated cell number was recorded as an estimate derived from reference gene primer amplification. The method was immunoSEQ multiplex PCR; TCRdb's version includes in-frame clones alone and lacks a portion of them. From that table come the V and J calls and clone size; the DNA was used to work out D and trimming. The data contain 200,000 to 300,000 clones, 75% to 95% of them singletons. Trimming stripped 5 bases from V and 2 bases from J, with 12 bases between. Germline V gene lookup returns CDR1 MNHEY and CDR2 SVGEGT. CDR3 size: 15 residues.

The chain couples TRBV6-2 or TRBV6-3 to TRBJ1-4; D call uncertain. The clonotype was recovered from a person between 18 and 30 years old with COVID-19, enrolled during active disease. The sequenced sample was peripheral blood. CDR3 protein: CASSVPWATNEKLFF. CDR3 DNA: TGTGCCAGCAGTGTCCCTTGGGCGACTAATGAAAAACTGTTTTTT.